This is a list of T cell receptor beta chains from one sample in a study of regulatory T cells in long-lasting Graves disease. TCRdb used MiXCR to reprocess the multiplex PCR reads, holding one entry per CDR3 protein. Of about 610,000 distinct CDR3 sequences listed, about 15% are singletons. These data were likewise used in another study, on T cells in Graves' hyperthyroidism and ophthalmopathy.

This material consisted of peripheral blood mononuclear cells (PBMCs), taken at new diagnosis, from a patient treated with antithyroid drugs. The receptors were sampled from a man in his late teens or twenties with Graves disease. CDR3s include the opening cysteine and the closing phenylalanine or tryptophan. D genes are given only for firm matches. Clone size is not always given. Where it is, it says once, few, many or a class for expanded clones.

TRBJ1-1	TRBV4-2	NA	NA	TGTGCCAGCAGCCAAGGCGGCCGGGGCACTGAAGCTTTCTTT	CASSQGGRGTEAFF
TRBJ1-1	TRBV20-1	NA	NA	TGCAGTGCTAGAGATAGAAAGAACACTGAAGCTTTCTTT	CSARDRKNTEAFF
TRBJ1-1	TRBV28	many	TRBD1	TGTGCCACCCGGACAGGGACGAACACTGAAGCTTTCTTT	CATRTGTNTEAFF
TRBJ1-6	TRBV2	few	TRBD1	TGTGCCAGCAGTCCACAGGGGGCCTACGATAATTCACCCCTCCACTTT	CASSPQGAYDNSPLHF
TRBJ2-7	TRBV29-1	many	NA	TGCAGCGTCCGACCTCGGCAGGTGCCCTACGAGCAGTACTTC	CSVRPRQVPYEQYF
TRBJ2-5	TRBV7-3	many	NA	TGTGCCAGCAGCACAGGGCCCCAAGAGACCCAGTACTTC	CASSTGPQETQYF
TRBJ2-2	TRBV28	few	NA	TGTGCCAGCTTTCCCTCCGCCTTAGGGGGGTCCGGGGAGCTGTTTTTT	CASFPSALGGSGELFF
TRBJ2-7	TRBV25-1	NA	TRBD2	TGTGCCAGCAGCACCGGGGCTAGCGGGAGGATGCCCTACGAGCAGTACTTC	CASSTGASGRMPYEQYF
TRBJ2-1	TRBV20-1	many	NA	TGCAGTGCTCCATTTTCCGGTGGAAACAATGAGCAGTTCTTC	CSAPFSGGNNEQFF
TRBJ2-1	TRBV7-9	NA	NA	TGTGCCAGCAGCCCCGCGGAGTCCAGCTCCTACAATGAGCAGTTCTTC	CASSPAESSSYNEQFF
TRBJ2-7	TRBV18	many	TRBD2	TGTGCCAGCTCGCCGACTAGCGACGAGCAGTACTTC	CASSPTSDEQYF
TRBJ2-3	TRBV18	few	NA	TGTGCCAGCTCACCACGATCCGACCCGGGAGGCACAGATACGCAGTATTTT	CASSPRSDPGGTDTQYF
TRBJ2-7	TRBV13	many	NA	TGTGCCAGCAAGGGGCGGGCCTACGAGCAGTACTTC	CASKGRAYEQYF
TRBJ2-5	TRBV7-8	few	NA	TGTGCCACGCTTAGGGGAACGGAGACCCAGTACTTC	CATLRGTETQYF
TRBJ2-7	TRBV11-3	many	TRBD2	TGTGCCAGCTCCGAGGATAGCGGGACGTACGAGCAGTACTTC	CASSEDSGTYEQYF
TRBJ2-5	TRBV2	many	NA	TGTGCCAGCTACCCCGGTGGCAGGCTTCAAGAGACCCAGTACTTC	CASYPGGRLQETQYF
TRBJ1-5	TRBV6-1	NA	NA	TGTGCCAGCAGCGGCGGCAGAAATCCCCCTCAGCCCCAGCATTTT	CASSGGRNPPQPQHF
TRBJ2-5	TRBV6-2/TRBV6-3	NA	NA	TGTGCCAGCAGTTACCAGGGATATCAGTACTTC	CASSYQGYQYF
TRBJ1-1	TRBV28	many	TRBD1	TGTGCCAGCAGTTTAAGGCGTCAGGGGGGGACTGAAGCTTTCTTT	CASSLRRQGGTEAFF
TRBJ2-5	TRBV20-1	many	NA	TGCAGTGCTAGCCTTCGGGTCAACTGGCGTGCGAAAAAGGAGACCCAGTACTTC	CSASLRVNWRAKKETQYF
TRBJ2-1	TRBV12-3/TRBV12-4	NA	TRBD2	TGTGCCAGCAGTCTCGGGGTAGCGGGGAACAATGAGCAGTTCTTC	CASSLGVAGNNEQFF
TRBJ2-1	TRBV6-1	many	NA	TGTGCCAGCAGACCCGGAGGCTCACTCCGACCCCATGAGCAGTTCTTC	CASRPGGSLRPHEQFF
TRBJ2-1	TRBV20-1	many	TRBD2	TGCAGTGCTGGACTAGCGGGACCCTCCTACAATGAGCAGTTCTTC	CSAGLAGPSYNEQFF
TRBJ1-4	TRBV6-1	NA	TRBD1	TGTGCCAGCAGCGAGACAGGGGTGGGTCATGAAAAACTGTTTTTT	CASSETGVGHEKLFF
TRBJ2-3	TRBV20-1	many	NA	TGCAGTGCTAGAGATAAACGGGAGCCCACAGATACGCAGTATTTT	CSARDKREPTDTQYF
TRBJ1-2	TRBV5-6	NA	TRBD1	TGTGCCAGCGGCCCGGGACAGGATACGGGCTACACCTTC	CASGPGQDTGYTF
TRBJ2-7	TRBV27	NA	NA	TGTGCCAGCAGTCCCCCCGGCGAGAAGAACCCCTACGAGCAGTACTTC	CASSPPGEKNPYEQYF
TRBJ2-6	TRBV28	NA	TRBD1	TGTGCCAGCAGCTTGGACAGGCGGAATACCTACTCTGGGGCCAACGTCCTGACTTTC	CASSLDRRNTYSGANVLTF
TRBJ1-1	TRBV7-2	many	NA	TGTGCCAGCAGCTTAATCAGGGGTTCCGCCACTGAAGCTTTCTTT	CASSLIRGSATEAFF
TRBJ1-2	TRBV27	many	TRBD1	TGTGCCAGCAGTTTTACAGGGGGCCATGGCTACACCTTC	CASSFTGGHGYTF
TRBJ2-3	TRBV29-1	NA	TRBD2	TGCAGCGTTGAGTCCTTACTAGCGCTAAGCACAGATACGCAGTATTTT	CSVESLLALSTDTQYF
TRBJ1-1	TRBV5-1	NA	TRBD1	TGCGCCAGCAGCAAGACAGGGGTAGCCACTGAAGCTTTCTTT	CASSKTGVATEAFF
TRBJ2-3	TRBV24-1	NA	TRBD2	TGTGCCACCAGTGATCCCGGACTAGCGGGAGGACCATCGACAGATACGCAGTATTTT	CATSDPGLAGGPSTDTQYF